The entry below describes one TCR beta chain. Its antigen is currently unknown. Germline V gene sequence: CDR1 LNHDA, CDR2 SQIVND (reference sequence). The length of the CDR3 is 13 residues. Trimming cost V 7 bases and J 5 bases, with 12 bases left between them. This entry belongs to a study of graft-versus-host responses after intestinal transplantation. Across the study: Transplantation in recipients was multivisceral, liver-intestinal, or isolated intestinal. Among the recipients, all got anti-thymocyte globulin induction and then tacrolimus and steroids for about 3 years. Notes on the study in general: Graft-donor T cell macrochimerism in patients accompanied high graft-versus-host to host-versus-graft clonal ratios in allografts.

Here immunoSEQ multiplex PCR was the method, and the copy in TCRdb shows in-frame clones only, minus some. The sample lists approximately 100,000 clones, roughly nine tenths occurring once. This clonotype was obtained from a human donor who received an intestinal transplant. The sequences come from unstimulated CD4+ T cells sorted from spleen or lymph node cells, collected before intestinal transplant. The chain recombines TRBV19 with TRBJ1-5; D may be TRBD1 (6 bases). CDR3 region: CASKYRDDQPQHF. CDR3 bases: TGTGCCAGTAAGTACAGGGACGATCAGCCCCAGCATTTT.